Presented here are 20 T cell receptor beta chains from one specimen sequenced in a study of shared T cell receptors in the human thymus (dated by TCRdb to about 2021). The library was prepared using the immunoSEQ multiplex PCR assay. TCRdb obtained this table from immuneACCESS and retained in-frame rearrangements with V and J assigned. These tables miss some clones; where compared with another copy, unresolved V genes account for less than half of the shortfall, and the remainder is unexplained. For this sample the table gives roughly 550,000 clones, of which 75% to 85% were detected only once. Around 0.013% of the sample goes to the ten largest clones. This sample was shared with a second study, whose subject was human thymus T cells.

Sequencing was performed on thymocytes. These receptors all stem from a boy under three years old with a congenital heart defect. Donor details come from another sample of the same person, matched by shared clones.

The chain couples TRBV4-2 to TRBJ1-4; D is perhaps TRBD1 (5 bases). The ends were cut back, 2 bases at V and 7 bases at J, with 17 bases in the middle. Germline V lookup: CDR1 LGHNA, CDR2 YNFKEQ. This CDR3 is built from 16 residues. The CDR3 DNA reads TGTGCCAGCAGCCAATTCTCAGGGATTCCCAGTGAAAAACTGTTTTTT. Translating it yields CASSQFSGIPSEKLFF.

This clone was detected a few times. At one boundary the junction diverges from the germline segment, which might be a read error. The chain carries TRBV5-8 and TRBJ2-7; 7 bases map to TRBD2. The CDR3 has 11 residues. The V gene's germline CDR1 is SGHTS and CDR2 YDEGEE. The CDR3 sequence is CASSYLGRGGF. DNA of the CDR3: TGTGCCAGCAGCTACTTGGGGAGGGGAGGGTTC.

This clone was counted once. V usage is TRBV7-9 and J usage is TRBJ2-2, with TRBD1 matching over 7 bases. The CDR3 has 17 residues. Germline lookup yields CDR1 SEHNR and CDR2 FQNEAQ (reference sequence). V trimming: 3 bases; J trimming: 0 bases; junction bases outside the gene matches: 7. The DNA of the CDR3 is TGTGCCAGCAGCTTTACGTCCGGGACAGCGAACACCGGGGAGCTGTTTTTT. It translates to CASSFTSGTANTGELFF.

The J gene is TRBJ1-2, the V gene TRBV15; D not certain. Germline loops: CDR1 LNHNV, CDR2 YYDKDF (reference sequence). This CDR3 comprises 13 residues. Between the trimmed V and J ends, which lost 4 bases and 7 bases, there was a span of 13 bases. CDR3 loop: CATSTLPSSGYTF. The CDR3 DNA reads TGTGCCACCAGCACTCTCCCTTCGAGTGGCTACACCTTC.

This chain joins TRBV7-2 and TRBJ2-7; 9 nucleotides line up with TRBD2. Germline trimming cut 5 bases from V and 5 bases from J; bases unmatched to any gene: 7. Germline V gene sequence: CDR1 SGHTA, CDR2 FQGNSA. CDR3 length: 14 residues. CDR3 residues: CASSPGVAGDEQYF. CDR3 nucleotide sequence: TGTGCCAGCAGCCCCGGGGTAGCGGGAGACGAGCAGTACTTC.

This sequence joins TRBV28 and TRBJ2-5, with D perhaps TRBD2 (7 bases). Trimming shortened V by 6 bases and J by 5 bases, and 28 bases separated the two germline ends. The CDR3 loop spans 18 amino acids. Germline V gene data show CDR1 as MDHEN and CDR2 as SYDVKM. The CDR3 region has the DNA TGTGCCAGCAGCCCAATTTCGTCTGCAGGGGAGGGGTGGGAGACCCAGTACTTC. Residues: CASSPISSAGEGWETQYF.

The chain has TRBV9 and TRBJ2-7; 13 bases align to TRBD2. CDR1 and CDR2 from the germline V gene are SGDLS and YYNGEE. V shed 2 bases and J 2 bases; nucleotides not matched to a gene: 10. This CDR3 contains 18 residues. CDR3 loop: CASSVGLAGELGPYEQYF. The CDR3 nucleotides are TGTGCCAGCAGCGTTGGACTAGCGGGAGAATTGGGCCCCTACGAGCAGTACTTC.

J is TRBJ1-1 and V is TRBV7-9; TRBD1 matches 12 bases. Unmatched junction bases numbered 12, after V lost 6 bases and J lost 4 bases. The CDR3 is 17 amino acids. Germline V gives CDR1 SEHNR, CDR2 FQNEAQ (reference sequence). The CDR3: CASRPRDRGQVGTEAFF. DNA for the CDR3: TGTGCCAGCAGACCTAGGGACAGGGGGCAAGTCGGCACTGAAGCTTTCTTT.

The chain uses TRBV5-5 and TRBJ2-2, with 8 bases lining up with TRBD1. Germline assignment: CDR1 SGHKS and CDR2 YYEKEE (reference sequence). V dropped 2 bases and J dropped 5; count of bases not matched to a gene: 5. The CDR3 has 15 amino acids. The CDR3 nucleotides read TGTGCCAGCAGCTTATACAGGGGGTTAACCGGGGAGCTGTTTTTT. Its protein product is CASSLYRGLTGELFF.

This clone occurred a few times. CDR3 nucleotides: TGTGCCAGCAGTGCCCCGGAGGACGTACCCTACGAGCAGTACTTC. It encodes CASSAPEDVPYEQYF. This chain uses TRBV25-1 with TRBJ2-7, with a possible D match to TRBD2 (5 bases). This CDR3 is built from 15 residues. V lost 4 bases to trimming and J lost 2 bases, with 15 bases between them. Germline-derived CDR1 and CDR2 are MGHDK and SYGVNS.

The genes are TRBV28 and TRBJ1-1, with a tentative D call TRBD1 (6 bases). CDR3 length: 14 amino acids. Germline CDR1 reads MDHEN; CDR2 reads SYDVKM. Trimming pared 1 base from V and 4 bases from J, leaving 10 bases between. The chain's CDR3 is CASSLSNRATEAFF. CDR3 nucleotide sequence: TGTGCCAGCAGTTTATCCAACAGGGCCACTGAAGCTTTCTTT.

The chain carries TRBV5-6 and TRBJ1-1; D possibly corresponds to TRBD1 (5 bases). Germline-derived CDR1 and CDR2 are SGHDT and YYEEEE. The V end lost 6 bases, the J end lost 2 bases, and 14 bases lay between the germline ends. The CDR3 spans 14 residues. CDR3 sequence (DNA): TGTGCCAGCACCTTTTCAGGGAAAAACACTGAAGCTTTCTTT. Residues: CASTFSGKNTEAFF.

This chain uses TRBV7-2 with TRBJ2-7; 11 nucleotides line up with TRBD2. Looked up from germline, CDR1 is SGHTA and CDR2 is FQGNSA. CDR3 length: 19 amino acids. The junction had 15 bases not matched to a gene; V was cut back by 5 bases and J by 0 bases. CDR3 sequence (DNA): TGTGCCAGCAGCCCTAGCCCGGGACTAGCGGTTCAAAGCTCCTACGAGCAGTACTTC. Its translation is CASSPSPGLAVQSSYEQYF.

The CDR3 coding sequence is TGTGCCAGCAGCCAAAATAGACTAGCGGGAGGATCCTACGAGCAGTACTTC. This encodes CASSQNRLAGGSYEQYF. The J gene is TRBJ2-7, the V gene TRBV7-8; 13 nucleotides match TRBD2. The CDR3 length is 17 residues. J gave up 1 base and V 5 bases, and 8 bases lay outside the gene matches. Germline loops: CDR1 SGHVS, CDR2 FQNEAQ.

This clone is a singleton in its sample. This chain connects TRBV6-5 to TRBJ2-1; 9 positions match TRBD1. With V trimmed by 4 bases and J by 3 bases, 7 bases remained unmatched. Per the germline V gene, CDR1 is MNHEY and CDR2 is SVGAGI. This CDR3 has 16 residues. DNA for the CDR3: TGTGCCAGCAGTTCCGGCGACAGGGGGGTCTACAATGAGCAGTTCTTC. Its protein product is CASSSGDRGVYNEQFF.

The V call is TRBV18, the J call TRBJ2-1; 8 nucleotides line up with TRBD2. Per germline, CDR1 KGHSH and CDR2 LQKENI. The CDR3 runs to 16 residues. Trimming cost V 1 base and J 3 bases; bases outside gene matches: 5. In DNA, the CDR3 is TGTGCCAGCTCACCACTCGGGACTAGTGACTACAATGAGCAGTTCTTC. Translation gives CASSPLGTSDYNEQFF.

V is TRBV19 and J is TRBJ2-5; D perhaps matches TRBD2 (6 bases). CDR1 is LNHDA and CDR2 is SQIVND in the germline V gene (reference sequence). V lost 3 bases and J lost 1, with 12 bases in between. The CDR3 is 15 amino acids. CDR3 coding DNA: TGTGCCAGTAGTATTGGGCTAGCGCCCCAAGAGACCCAGTACTTC. Encoded protein: CASSIGLAPQETQYF.

V is TRBV15 and J is TRBJ1-4; TRBD1 might be the D (6 bases). The CDR3 totals 18 residues. CDR1 LNHNV and CDR2 YYDKDF come from the germline V gene (reference sequence). Deletions cut 4 bases from V and 12 bases from J, with 30 bases between. The CDR3 spells CATSNREGNEWGMKELFF. The CDR3 coding sequence is TGTGCCACCAGCAACAGGGAGGGGAATGAGTGGGGTATGAAAGAACTGTTTTTT.

This clone has only a few counts. The chain is built from TRBV10-2 and TRBJ2-3, with TRBD2 matching 11 bases. The J segment lost 5 bases and the V segment lost 8 bases, leaving 15 bases of the junction unmatched. The CDR3 extends over 17 amino acids. CDR1 WSHSY and CDR2 SAAADI come from the germline V gene. CDR3 amino acids: CASHLAGGPKRGDTQYF. Written as DNA, the CDR3 is TGCGCCAGCCATCTAGCGGGAGGACCAAAACGGGGAGATACGCAGTATTTT.

This chain links TRBV29-1 with TRBJ1-4, with D possibly matching TRBD1 (5 bases). CDR3 size: 13 residues. V was shortened by 2 bases and J by 8 bases, with 12 bases between the two germline ends. From germline, CDR1 is SQVTM and CDR2 ANQGSEA. Here the CDR3 reads CSVESQGREKLFF. For the CDR3, the DNA is TGCAGCGTTGAATCCCAGGGCCGAGAAAAACTGTTTTTT.